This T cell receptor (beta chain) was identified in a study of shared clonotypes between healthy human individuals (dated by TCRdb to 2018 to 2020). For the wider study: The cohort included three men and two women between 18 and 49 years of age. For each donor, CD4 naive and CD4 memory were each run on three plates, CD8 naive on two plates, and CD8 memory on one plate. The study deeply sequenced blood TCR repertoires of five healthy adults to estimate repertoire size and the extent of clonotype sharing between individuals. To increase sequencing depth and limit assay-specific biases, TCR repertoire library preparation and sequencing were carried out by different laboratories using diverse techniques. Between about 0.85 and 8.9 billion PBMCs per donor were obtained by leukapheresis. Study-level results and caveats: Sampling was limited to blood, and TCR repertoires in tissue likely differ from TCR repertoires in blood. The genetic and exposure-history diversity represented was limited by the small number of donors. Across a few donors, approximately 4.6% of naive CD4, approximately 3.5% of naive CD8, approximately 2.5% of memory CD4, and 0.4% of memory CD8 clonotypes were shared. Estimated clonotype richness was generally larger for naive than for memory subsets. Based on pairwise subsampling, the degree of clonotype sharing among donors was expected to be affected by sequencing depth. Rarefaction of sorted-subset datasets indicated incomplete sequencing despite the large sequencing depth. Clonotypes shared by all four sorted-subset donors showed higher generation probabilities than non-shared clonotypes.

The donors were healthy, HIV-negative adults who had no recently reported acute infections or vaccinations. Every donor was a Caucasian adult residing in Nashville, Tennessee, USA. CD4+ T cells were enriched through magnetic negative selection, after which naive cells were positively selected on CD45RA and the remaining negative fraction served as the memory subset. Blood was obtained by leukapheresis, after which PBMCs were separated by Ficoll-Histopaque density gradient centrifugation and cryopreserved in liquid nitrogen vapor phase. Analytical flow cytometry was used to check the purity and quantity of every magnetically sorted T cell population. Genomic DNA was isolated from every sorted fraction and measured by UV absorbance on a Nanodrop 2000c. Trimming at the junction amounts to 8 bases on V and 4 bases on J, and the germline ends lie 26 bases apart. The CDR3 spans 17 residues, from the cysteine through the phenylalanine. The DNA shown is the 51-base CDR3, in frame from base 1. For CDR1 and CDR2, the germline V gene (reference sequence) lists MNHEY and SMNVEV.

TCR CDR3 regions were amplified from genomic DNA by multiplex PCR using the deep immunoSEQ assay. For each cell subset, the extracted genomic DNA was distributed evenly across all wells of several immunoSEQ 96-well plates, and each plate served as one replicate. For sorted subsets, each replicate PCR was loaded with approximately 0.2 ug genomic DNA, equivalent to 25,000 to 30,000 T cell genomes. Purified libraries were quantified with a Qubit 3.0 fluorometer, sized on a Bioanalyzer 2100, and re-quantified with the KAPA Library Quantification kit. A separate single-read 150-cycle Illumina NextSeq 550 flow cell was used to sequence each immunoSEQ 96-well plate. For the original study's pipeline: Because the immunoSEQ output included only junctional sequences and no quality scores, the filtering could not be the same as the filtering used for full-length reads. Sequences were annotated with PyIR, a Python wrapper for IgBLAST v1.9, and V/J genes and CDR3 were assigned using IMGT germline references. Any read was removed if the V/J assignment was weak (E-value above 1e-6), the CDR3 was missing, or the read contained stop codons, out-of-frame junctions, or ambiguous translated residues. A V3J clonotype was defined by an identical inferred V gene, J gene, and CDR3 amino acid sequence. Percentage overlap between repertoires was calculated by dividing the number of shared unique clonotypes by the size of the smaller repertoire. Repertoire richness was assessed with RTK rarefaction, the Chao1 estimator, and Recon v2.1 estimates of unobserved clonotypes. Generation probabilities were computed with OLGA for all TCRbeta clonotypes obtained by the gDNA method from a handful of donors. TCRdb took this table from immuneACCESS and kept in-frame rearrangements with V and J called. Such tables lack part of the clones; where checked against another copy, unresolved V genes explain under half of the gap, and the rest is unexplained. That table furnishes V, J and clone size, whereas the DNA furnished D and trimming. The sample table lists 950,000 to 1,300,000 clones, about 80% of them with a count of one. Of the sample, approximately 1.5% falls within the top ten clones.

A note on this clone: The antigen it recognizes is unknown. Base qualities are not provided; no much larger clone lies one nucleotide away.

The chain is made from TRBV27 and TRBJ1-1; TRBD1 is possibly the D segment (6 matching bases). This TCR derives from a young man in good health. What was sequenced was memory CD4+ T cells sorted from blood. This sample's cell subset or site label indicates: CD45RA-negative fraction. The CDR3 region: CASSFGAGGLGFTEAFF. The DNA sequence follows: TGTGCCAGCTCCTTCGGGGCGGGGGGGCTTGGGTTCACTGAAGCTTTCTTT.